One sample yielded the 15 T cell receptor beta chains listed below, sequenced in a study of blood T cell repertoires in COVID-19. Sequencing was performed with immunoSEQ multiplex PCR; in TCRdb, only in-frame clones are kept and a portion is missing. The table includes about 78,000 clones, about 89% detected once. Material: peripheral blood. Receptors were obtained from a man in his fifties or sixties with active or convalescent COVID-19.

The chain has TRBV19 and TRBJ2-7; maybe TRBD2 (6 bases). V was trimmed by 3 bases and J by 1 base, leaving 10 bases between them. Germline loops: CDR1 LNHDA, CDR2 SQIVND (reference sequence). The CDR3 covers 14 residues. CDR3 sequence: CASSIPGRSYEQYF. The CDR3 DNA follows: TGTGCCAGTAGTATTCCAGGGAGGTCCTACGAGCAGTACTTC.

This clone was counted once. CDR3 residues: CASSPFLGGQPQHF. The DNA of the CDR3 is TGTGCCAGCAGCCCCTTCCTAGGGGGTCAGCCCCAGCATTTT. The J gene is TRBJ1-5, the V gene TRBV3-1 (or the pseudogene TRBV3-2); a possible D gene is TRBD1 (6 bases). Germline CDR1 LGHDT, CDR2 YNNKEL (reference sequence). V lost 4 bases, J lost 6 bases, and 13 bases lay in between. CDR3 size: 14 residues.

The J gene is TRBJ1-1, the V gene TRBV18; 9 bases are a match to TRBD1. V lost 6 bases to trimming and J lost 4 bases; unmatched junction nucleotides: 3. In germline, CDR1 is KGHSH, CDR2 LQKENI. The CDR3 is 13 residues long. Written as DNA, the CDR3 is TGTGCCAGCTCGTTGACAGGGGGCACTGAAGCTTTCTTT. It encodes CASSLTGGTEAFF.

This sequence joins TRBV12-3 or TRBV12-4 and TRBJ2-7; 9 bases are a match to TRBD1. V lost 6 bases, J lost 6 bases, and 6 bases stayed unmatched. The CDR3 extends over 13 amino acids. The CDR3 loop is CASSLRTGVEQYF. CDR3 DNA: TGTGCCAGCAGCCTTAGGACAGGGGTCGAGCAGTACTTC.

The chain has TRBV5-4 and TRBJ1-1; D is undetermined. V lost 4 bases and J lost 0, with 10 bases in between. Germline assignment: CDR1 SGHNT and CDR2 YYREEE (reference sequence). The CDR3 is 14 amino acids. CDR3 region: CASSRAGLNTEAFF. In DNA, the CDR3 is TGTGCCAGCAGCCGGGCGGGCCTGAACACTGAAGCTTTCTTT.

V gene TRBV6-5 combines with J gene TRBJ2-3, with a tentative D call TRBD1 (6 bases). The CDR3 runs to 15 residues. Germline CDR1 is MNHEY and CDR2 is SVGAGI. Trimming pared 6 bases from V and 2 bases from J, leaving 15 bases between. The chain's CDR3 is CASRPLGQLTDTQYF. The CDR3 nucleotides read TGTGCCAGCAGACCTTTGGGACAACTCACAGATACGCAGTATTTT.

The chain has TRBV7-8 and TRBJ2-7; 11 bases align to TRBD2. Trimming at V came to 9 bases and at J to 1 base, leaving 5 bases not matched to a gene. The CDR3 is made up of 14 amino acids. Germline V gene data show CDR1 as SGHVS and CDR2 as FQNEAQ. CDR3 residues: CASSGTSGSYEQYF. The CDR3 DNA sequence: TGTGCCAGTTCCGGGACTAGCGGTTCCTACGAGCAGTACTTC.

This chain joins TRBV14 and TRBJ1-6; possibly TRBD1 for D (5 bases). The V end lost 3 bases, the J end lost 8 bases, and 8 bases lay between the germline ends. Looked up from germline, CDR1 is SGHDN and CDR2 is FVKESK. This CDR3 has 13 amino acids. This CDR3 is CASSQIQDSPLHF. The CDR3 DNA follows: TGTGCCAGCAGCCAGATACAGGATTCACCCCTCCACTTT.

The CDR3 sequence is CASSLLLAGTYNEQFF. CDR3 nucleotide sequence: TGTGCCAGCAGCTTGTTACTAGCGGGGACCTACAATGAGCAGTTCTTC. The genes are TRBV5-4 and TRBJ2-1; 10 nucleotides match TRBD2. Per the germline V gene, CDR1 is SGHNT and CDR2 is YYREEE (reference sequence). The CDR3 spans 16 residues. The V gene end was trimmed by 1 base and the J gene end by 2 bases; junction bases not matched to a gene: 3.

The rearrangement uses TRBV5-5 and TRBJ1-6; tentatively, D is TRBD1 (5 bases). The length of the CDR3 is 14 residues. Trimming left V 0 bases short and J 10 bases short, with 11 bases between. CDR1 is SGHKS, CDR2 YYEKEE, per germline (reference sequence). Here the CDR3 reads CASSLERGGSPLHF. The CDR3 nucleotides read TGTGCCAGCAGCTTGGAGAGGGGAGGATCACCCCTCCACTTT. Drawing the rest from reference TRBV5-5 and TRBJ1-6, the complete variable domain is DAGVTQSPTHLIKTRGQQVTLRCSPISGHKSVSWYQQVLGQGPQFIFQYYEKEERGRGNFPDRFSARQFPNYSSELNVNALLLGDSALYLCASSLERGGSPLHFGNGTRLTVT.

The chain combines TRBV11-2 with TRBJ2-7; D is possibly TRBD1 (6 bases). Germline CDR1 reads SGHAT; CDR2 reads FQNNGV. Trimming removed 7 bases from V and 3 bases from J, with 7 bases in between. CDR3 length: 11 residues. CDR3 DNA sequence: TGTGCCAGCAAACAGGGCTACGAGCAGTACGTC. It encodes CASKQGYEQYV.

J is TRBJ2-2 and V is TRBV2, with D possibly matching TRBD2 (7 bases). With 7 bases removed from V and 4 bases from J, the gap between germline ends came to 16 bases. CDR1 SNHLY and CDR2 FYNNEI come from the germline V gene. CDR3 length: 15 amino acids. The CDR3 DNA follows: TGTGCCAGCACTGGGGGGGCGCTTACCACCGGGGAGCTGTTTTTT. Translation gives CASTGGALTTGELFF.

This rearrangement joins TRBV6-6 to TRBJ2-3; possibly TRBD2 for D (7 bases). From germline, CDR1 is MNHNY and CDR2 SVGAGI (reference sequence). CDR3 length equals 14 residues. Deletions cut 7 bases from V and 2 bases from J, with 13 bases between. CDR3 protein: CASKGEGTTDTQYF. For the CDR3, the DNA is TGTGCCAGCAAGGGGGAGGGGACCACAGATACGCAGTATTTT.

The rearrangement uses TRBV5-8 and TRBJ2-7, with unresolved D. Per germline, CDR1 SGHTS and CDR2 YDEGEE. CDR3 size: 14 residues. Deletions cut 1 base from V and 0 bases from J, with 8 bases between. CDR3 bases: TGTGCCAGCAGCTTGAGTCCGAGCTCCTACGAGCAGTACGTC. Amino acids: CASSLSPSSYEQYV.

The DNA of the CDR3 is TGTGCCAGCAGCGACCTGACTAGCGGGGCTGGGGCCAACGTCCTGACTTTC. Its protein product is CASSDLTSGAGANVLTF. The chain recombines TRBV7-9 with TRBJ2-6; 11 bases are shared with TRBD2. Looked up from germline, CDR1 is SEHNR and CDR2 is FQNEAQ (reference sequence). The CDR3 runs to 17 residues. Unmatched junction bases numbered 5, after V lost 5 bases and J lost 2 bases.